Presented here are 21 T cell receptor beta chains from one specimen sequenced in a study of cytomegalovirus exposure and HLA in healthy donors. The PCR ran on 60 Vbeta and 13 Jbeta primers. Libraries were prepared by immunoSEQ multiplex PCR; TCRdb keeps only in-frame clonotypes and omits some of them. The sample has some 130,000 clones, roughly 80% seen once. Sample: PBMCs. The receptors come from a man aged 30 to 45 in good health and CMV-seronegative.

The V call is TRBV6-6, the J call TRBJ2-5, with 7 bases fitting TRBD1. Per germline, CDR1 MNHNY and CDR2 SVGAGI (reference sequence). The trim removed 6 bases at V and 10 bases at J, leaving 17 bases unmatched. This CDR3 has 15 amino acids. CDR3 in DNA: TGTGCCAGCAGCCGATACAGGGGCTCCCAACTGGTCCAGTACTTC. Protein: CASSRYRGSQLVQYF.

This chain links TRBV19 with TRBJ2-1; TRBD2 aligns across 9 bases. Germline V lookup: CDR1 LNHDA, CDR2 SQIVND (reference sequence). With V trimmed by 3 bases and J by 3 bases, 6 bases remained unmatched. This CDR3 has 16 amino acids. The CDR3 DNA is TGTGCCAGTAGTATCGGAGCGGGAGGCATCTACAATGAGCAGTTCTTC. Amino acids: CASSIGAGGIYNEQFF. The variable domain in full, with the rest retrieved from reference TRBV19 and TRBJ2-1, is DGGITQSPKYLFRKEGQNVTLSCEQNLNHDAMYWYRQDPGQGLRLIYYSQIVNDFQKGDIAEGYSVSREKKESFPLTVTSAQKNPTAFYLCASSIGAGGIYNEQFFGPGTRLTVL.

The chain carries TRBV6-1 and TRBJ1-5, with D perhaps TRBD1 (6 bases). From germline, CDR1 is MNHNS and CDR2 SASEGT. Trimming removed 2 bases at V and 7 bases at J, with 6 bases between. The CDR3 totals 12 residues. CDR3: CASSERGQPQHF. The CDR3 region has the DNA TGTGCCAGCAGTGAAAGGGGGCAGCCCCAGCATTTT.

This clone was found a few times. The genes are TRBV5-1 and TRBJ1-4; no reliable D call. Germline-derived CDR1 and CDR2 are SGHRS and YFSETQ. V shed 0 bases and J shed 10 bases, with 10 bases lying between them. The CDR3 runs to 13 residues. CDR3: CASSLVEEGKLFF. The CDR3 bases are TGCGCCAGCAGCTTGGTCGAGGAAGGAAAACTGTTTTTT.

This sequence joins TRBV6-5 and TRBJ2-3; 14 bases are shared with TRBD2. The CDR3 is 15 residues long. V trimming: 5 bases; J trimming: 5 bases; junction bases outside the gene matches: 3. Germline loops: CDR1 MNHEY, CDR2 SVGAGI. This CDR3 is CASSPGLAGEDTQYF. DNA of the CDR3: TGTGCCAGCAGTCCGGGACTAGCGGGAGAAGATACGCAGTATTTT.

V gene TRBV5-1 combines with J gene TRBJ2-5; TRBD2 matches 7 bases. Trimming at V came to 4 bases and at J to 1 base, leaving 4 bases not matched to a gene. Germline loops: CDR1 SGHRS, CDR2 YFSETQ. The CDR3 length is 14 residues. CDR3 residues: CASSLASGQETQYF. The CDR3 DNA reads TGCGCCAGCAGCCTCGCTAGCGGCCAAGAGACCCAGTACTTC. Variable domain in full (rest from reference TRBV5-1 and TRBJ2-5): KAGVTQTPRYLIKTRGQQVTLSCSPISGHRSVSWYQQTPGQGLQFLFEYFSETQRNKGNFPGRFSGRQFSNSRSEMNVSTLELGDSALYLCASSLASGQETQYFGPGTRLLVL.

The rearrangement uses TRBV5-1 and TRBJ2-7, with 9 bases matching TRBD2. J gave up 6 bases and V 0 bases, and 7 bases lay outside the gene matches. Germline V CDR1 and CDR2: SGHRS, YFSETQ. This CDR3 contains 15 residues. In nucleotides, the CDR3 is TGCGCCAGCAGCTTGGATACTAGCGGGTTACTCGAGCAGTACTTC. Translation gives CASSLDTSGLLEQYF.

CDR3 in amino acids: CASSREDRGYQPQHF. The CDR3 DNA follows: TGTGCCAGCAGTCGCGAAGACAGGGGGTATCAGCCCCAGCATTTT. The rearrangement joins TRBV2 to TRBJ1-5; 9 bases line up with TRBD1. V lost 5 bases, J lost 5 bases, and 7 bases stayed unmatched. The CDR3 contains 15 residues. Looked up from germline, CDR1 is SNHLY and CDR2 is FYNNEI.

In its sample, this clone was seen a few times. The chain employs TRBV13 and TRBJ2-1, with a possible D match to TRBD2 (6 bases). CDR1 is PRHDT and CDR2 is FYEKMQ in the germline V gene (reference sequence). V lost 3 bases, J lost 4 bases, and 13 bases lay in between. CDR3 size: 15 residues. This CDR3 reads CASSFRLEEYNEQFF. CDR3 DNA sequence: TGTGCCAGCAGCTTTCGACTAGAAGAGTACAATGAGCAGTTCTTC.

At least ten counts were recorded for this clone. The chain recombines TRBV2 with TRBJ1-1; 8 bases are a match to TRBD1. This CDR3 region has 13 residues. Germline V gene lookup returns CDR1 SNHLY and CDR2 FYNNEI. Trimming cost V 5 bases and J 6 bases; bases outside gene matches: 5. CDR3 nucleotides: TGTGCCAGCAGTTTGGACAGGGCCTCTGAAGCTTTCTTT. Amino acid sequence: CASSLDRASEAFF.

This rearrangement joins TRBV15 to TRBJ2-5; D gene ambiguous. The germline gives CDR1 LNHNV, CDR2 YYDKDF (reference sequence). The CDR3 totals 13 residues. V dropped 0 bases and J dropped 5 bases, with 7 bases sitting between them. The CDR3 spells CATSREMGETQYF. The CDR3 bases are TGTGCCACCAGCAGAGAGATGGGCGAGACCCAGTACTTC.

The CDR3 bases are TGTGCCAGCAGTATACAACAGAGACAGGGCTACACCTTC. Protein sequence: CASSIQQRQGYTF. This rearrangement joins TRBV2 to TRBJ1-2, with D perhaps matching TRBD1 (5 bases). CDR1 and CDR2 from the germline V gene are SNHLY and FYNNEI. This CDR3 region has 13 residues. The V end lost 5 bases, the J end lost 8 bases, and 15 bases lay between the germline ends.

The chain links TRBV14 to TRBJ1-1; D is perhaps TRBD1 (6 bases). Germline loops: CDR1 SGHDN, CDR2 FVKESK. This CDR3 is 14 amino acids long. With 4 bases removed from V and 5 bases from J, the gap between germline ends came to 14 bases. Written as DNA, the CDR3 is TGTGCCAGCAGCCTAAGGGGGTTACGAACTGAAGCTTTCTTT. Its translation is CASSLRGLRTEAFF.

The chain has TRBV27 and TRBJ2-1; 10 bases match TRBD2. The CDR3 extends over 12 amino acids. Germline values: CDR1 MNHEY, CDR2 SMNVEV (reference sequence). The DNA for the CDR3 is TGTGTAGGACTAGCGGACTACAATGAGCAGTTCTTC. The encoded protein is CVGLADYNEQFF.

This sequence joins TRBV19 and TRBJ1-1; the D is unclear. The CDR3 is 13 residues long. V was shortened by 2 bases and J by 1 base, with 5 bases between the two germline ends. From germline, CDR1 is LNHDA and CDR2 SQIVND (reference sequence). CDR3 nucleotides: TGTGCCAGTAGTATAAGCCCGAACACTGAAGCTTTCTTT. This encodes CASSISPNTEAFF.

In nucleotides, the CDR3 is TGTGCCAGCAGCTTGGCTAGCGGAGATACGCAGTATTTT. This translates into CASSLASGDTQYF. This chain joins TRBV5-5 and TRBJ2-3; 7 nucleotides match TRBD2. The CDR3 sequence is 13 residues long. Germline assignment: CDR1 SGHKS and CDR2 YYEKEE (reference sequence). V lost 0 bases, J lost 5 bases, and 0 bases stayed unmatched.

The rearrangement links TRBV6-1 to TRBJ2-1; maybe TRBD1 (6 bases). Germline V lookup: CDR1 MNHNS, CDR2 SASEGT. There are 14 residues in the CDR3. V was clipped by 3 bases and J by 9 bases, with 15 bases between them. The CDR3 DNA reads TGTGCCAGCAGTGACAGGGACATCGTTCCTGAGCAGTTCTTC. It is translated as CASSDRDIVPEQFF.

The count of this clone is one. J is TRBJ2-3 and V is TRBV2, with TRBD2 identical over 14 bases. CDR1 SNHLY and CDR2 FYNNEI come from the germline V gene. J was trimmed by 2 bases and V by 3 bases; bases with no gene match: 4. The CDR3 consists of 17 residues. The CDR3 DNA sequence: TGTGCCAGCAGTGACTCGGGACTAGCGGGAGTCACAGATACGCAGTATTTT. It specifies CASSDSGLAGVTDTQYF.

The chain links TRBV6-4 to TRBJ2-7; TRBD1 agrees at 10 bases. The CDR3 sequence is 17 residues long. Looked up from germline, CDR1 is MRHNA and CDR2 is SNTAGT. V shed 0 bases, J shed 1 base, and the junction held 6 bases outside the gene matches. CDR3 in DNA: TGTGCCAGCAGTGACTCCACTCCGGGACAGGGGTCCTACGAGCAGTACTTC. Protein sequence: CASSDSTPGQGSYEQYF.

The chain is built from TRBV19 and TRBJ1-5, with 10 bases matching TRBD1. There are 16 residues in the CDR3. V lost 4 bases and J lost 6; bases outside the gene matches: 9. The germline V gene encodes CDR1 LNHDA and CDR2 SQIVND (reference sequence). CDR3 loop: CASSTNRDRGFQPQHF. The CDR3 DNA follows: TGTGCCAGTAGTACAAACCGGGACAGGGGATTTCAGCCCCAGCATTTT. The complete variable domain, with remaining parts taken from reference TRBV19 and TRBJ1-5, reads DGGITQSPKYLFRKEGQNVTLSCEQNLNHDAMYWYRQDPGQGLRLIYYSQIVNDFQKGDIAEGYSVSREKKESFPLTVTSAQKNPTAFYLCASSTNRDRGFQPQHFGDGTRLSIL.

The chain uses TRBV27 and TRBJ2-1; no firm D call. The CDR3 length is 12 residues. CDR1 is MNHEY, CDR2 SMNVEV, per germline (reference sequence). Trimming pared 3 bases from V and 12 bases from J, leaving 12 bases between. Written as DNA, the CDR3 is TGTGCCAGCAGTTTGTTGGGCCAGCCGCAGTTCTTC. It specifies CASSLLGQPQFF.